This is a list of T cell receptor beta chains from one sample in a study of cytomegalovirus exposure and HLA in healthy donors. Only in-frame clones appear in the TCRdb table, and some are missing; sequencing was by immunoSEQ multiplex PCR. The sample lists about 110,000 clones, 83% occurring once. Sequencing was carried out using PBMCs. These receptors were obtained from a man between 18 and 35 years old in good health and CMV-seronegative. The CDR3 runs from the conserved cysteine through the conserved F or W. Not all rows give a size; the values are once, few, many and, for expanded clones, a class.

NA	TRBJ2-7	TRBV7-2	CASSFLSYEQYF
NA	TRBJ2-1	TRBV11-2	CASSGLAGGDNEQFF
few	TRBJ1-1	TRBV5-1	CASSLGVPNTEAFF
NA	TRBJ1-2	TRBV11-3	CASSSYRDYGYTF
NA	TRBJ1-2	TRBV4-3	CASSPQGNYGYTF
NA	TRBJ1-5	TRBV7-9	CASSSAVEGAQHF
NA	TRBJ1-1	TRBV9	CASSVGAGAPAFF
NA	TRBJ2-7	TRBV19	CASSPREAYEQYF
few	TRBJ1-5	TRBV19	CASNSLSGDSRF
NA	TRBJ1-1	TRBV28	CASRVDTMNTEAFF
NA	TRBJ2-7	TRBV5-5	CASSLSVDSYEQYF
NA	TRBJ1-4	TRBV25-1	CASSVPTGGNEKLFF
once	TRBJ2-3	TRBV21-1	CASSKSGLEPDTQYF
once	TRBJ1-1	TRBV10-3	CAISAGQTNTEAFF
once	TRBJ2-1	TRBV10-2	CASSEGGGLSSYNEQFF
NA	TRBJ2-2	TRBV27	CASSPFPGELFF
NA	TRBJ2-7	TRBV6-5	CASSYSLAGANEQYF
once	TRBJ1-1	TRBV29-1	CSAGHRGLNTEAFF
NA	TRBJ2-7	TRBV27	CASSSRTAGGPYEQYF
NA	TRBJ2-1	TRBV5-4	CASSQTGGGYNEQFF
NA	TRBJ1-2	TRBV4-1	CASSQETANYGYTF
few	TRBJ1-2	TRBV28	CASGTADSYGYTF
NA	TRBJ1-2	TRBV7-9	CASSLGQNYGYTF
once	TRBJ2-1	TRBV4-1	CASSQENRLAVLFF
once	TRBJ2-3	TRBV10-3	CAIMGTSTDTQYF
few	TRBJ2-1	TRBV19	CASTVTSGGNEQFF
NA	TRBJ1-2	TRBV5-1	CASSFRQGGITF
once	TRBJ2-5	TRBV18	CASSPTGTGRETQYF
NA	TRBJ2-5	TRBV10-3	CAISSTGVGETQYF
NA	TRBJ2-2	TRBV6-4	CASSAAPGQAGELFF
NA	TRBJ2-1	TRBV25-1	CASSEFILADSYNEQFF
NA	TRBJ1-2	TRBV28	CASSFRDRVYYGYTF
NA	TRBJ2-1	TRBV6-4	CASSDSAETEQFF
NA	TRBJ2-2	TRBV7-3	CASSPQGARSGELFF
NA	TRBJ2-1	TRBV7-6	CASSLGTGTSDEQFF
few	TRBJ2-2	TRBV19	CASSIVFTSGRARNTGELFF
NA	TRBJ2-5	TRBV5-1	CASSPGQGRETQYF
NA	TRBJ2-2	TRBV19	CASALAGGALAGELFF
NA	TRBJ1-1	TRBV6-1	CASTARENTEAFF
NA	TRBJ2-3	TRBV19	CASSKTGTGGGLGTDTQYF
NA	TRBJ2-1	TRBV6-1	CASKVAGGSYNEQFF
NA	TRBJ2-1	TRBV9	CASSVDSISYNEQFF
NA	TRBJ1-5	TRBV7-9	CSSSLGGFNQPQHF
few	TRBJ1-4	TRBV19	CASSILGQLNEKLFF
NA	TRBJ1-3	TRBV18	CASSTGNSGNTIYF
NA	TRBJ2-7	TRBV15	CATSRVGSGTAEQYF
NA	TRBJ1-6	TRBV5-1	CASSSTGGSNSPLHF
NA	TRBJ1-1	TRBV6-6	CASRRGGGPTEAFF
NA	TRBJ2-7	TRBV25-1	CASAPGVYEQYF
NA	TRBJ1-3	TRBV19	CASTRGQGNTIYF
few	TRBJ2-1	TRBV28	CASSLWGTSGTSGEQFF
NA	TRBJ1-2	TRBV7-9	CASSSALTGSSFDGYTF
NA	TRBJ2-5	TRBV10-3	CAISDPQGDRGKTQYF
NA	TRBJ2-5	TRBV27	CASSGLAGERGTQYF
few	TRBJ2-5	TRBV6-6	CASAKGQSFETQYF
NA	TRBJ2-7	TRBV7-3	CASSLASGGEQYF
NA	NA	TRBV7-9	CASSLKTSGGTYEQYF